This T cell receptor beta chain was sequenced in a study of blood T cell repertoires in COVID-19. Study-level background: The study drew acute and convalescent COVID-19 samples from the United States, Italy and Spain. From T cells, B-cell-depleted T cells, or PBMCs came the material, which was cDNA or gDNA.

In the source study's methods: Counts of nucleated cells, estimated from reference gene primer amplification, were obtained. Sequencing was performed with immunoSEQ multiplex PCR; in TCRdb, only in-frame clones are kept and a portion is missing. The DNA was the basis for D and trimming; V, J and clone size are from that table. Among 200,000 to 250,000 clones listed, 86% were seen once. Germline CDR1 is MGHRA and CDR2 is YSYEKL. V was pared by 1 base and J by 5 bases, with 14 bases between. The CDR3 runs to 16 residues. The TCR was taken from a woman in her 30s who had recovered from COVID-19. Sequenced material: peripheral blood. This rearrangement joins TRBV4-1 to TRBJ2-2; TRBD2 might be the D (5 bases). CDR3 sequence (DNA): TGCGCCAGCAGCCAAGGTCGAGGGCCGGGGACCGGGGAGCTGTTTTTT. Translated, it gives CASSQGRGPGTGELFF.